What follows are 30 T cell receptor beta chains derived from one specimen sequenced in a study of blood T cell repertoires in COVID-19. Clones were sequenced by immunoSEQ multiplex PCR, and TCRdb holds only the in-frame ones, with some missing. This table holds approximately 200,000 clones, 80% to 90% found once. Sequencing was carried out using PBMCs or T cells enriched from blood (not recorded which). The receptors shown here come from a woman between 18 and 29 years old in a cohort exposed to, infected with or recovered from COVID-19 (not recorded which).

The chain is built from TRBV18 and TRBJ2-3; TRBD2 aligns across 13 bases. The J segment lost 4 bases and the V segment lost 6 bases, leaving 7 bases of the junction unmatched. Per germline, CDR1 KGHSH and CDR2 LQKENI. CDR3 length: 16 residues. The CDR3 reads CASSLGTSGVADTQYF. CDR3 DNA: TGTGCCAGCTCGCTAGGGACTAGCGGGGTGGCAGATACGCAGTATTTT.

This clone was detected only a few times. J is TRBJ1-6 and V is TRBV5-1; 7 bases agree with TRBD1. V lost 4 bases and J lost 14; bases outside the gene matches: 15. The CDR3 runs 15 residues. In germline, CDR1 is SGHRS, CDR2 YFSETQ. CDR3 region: CASSTGTVNPIALHF. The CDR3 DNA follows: TGCGCCAGCAGCACCGGGACAGTTAATCCTATCGCCCTCCACTTT.

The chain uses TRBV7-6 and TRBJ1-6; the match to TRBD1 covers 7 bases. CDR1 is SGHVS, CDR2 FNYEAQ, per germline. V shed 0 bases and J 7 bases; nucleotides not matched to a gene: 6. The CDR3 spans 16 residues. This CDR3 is CASSLAARGANSPLHF. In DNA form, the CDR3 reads TGTGCCAGCAGCTTAGCGGCCAGGGGGGCCAATTCACCCCTCCACTTT.

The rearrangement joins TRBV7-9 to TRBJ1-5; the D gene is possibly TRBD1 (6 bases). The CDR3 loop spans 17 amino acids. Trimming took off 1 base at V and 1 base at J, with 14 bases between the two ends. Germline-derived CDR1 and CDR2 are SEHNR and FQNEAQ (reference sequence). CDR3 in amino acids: CASSLVMTGGSNQPQHF. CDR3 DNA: TGTGCCAGCAGCTTAGTGATGACAGGCGGAAGCAATCAGCCCCAGCATTTT.

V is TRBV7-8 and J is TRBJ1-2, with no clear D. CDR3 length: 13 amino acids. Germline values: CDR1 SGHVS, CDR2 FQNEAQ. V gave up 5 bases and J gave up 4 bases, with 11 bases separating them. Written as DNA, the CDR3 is TGTGCCAGCAGCGGTGAGGGCGGCTATGGCTACACCTTC. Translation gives CASSGEGGYGYTF. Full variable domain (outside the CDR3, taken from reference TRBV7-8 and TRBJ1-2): GAGVSQSPRYKVAKRGQDVALRCDPISGHVSLFWYQQALGQGPEFLTYFQNEAQLDKSGLPSDRFFAERPEGSVSTLKIQRTQQEDSAVYLCASSGEGGYGYTFGSGTRLTVV.

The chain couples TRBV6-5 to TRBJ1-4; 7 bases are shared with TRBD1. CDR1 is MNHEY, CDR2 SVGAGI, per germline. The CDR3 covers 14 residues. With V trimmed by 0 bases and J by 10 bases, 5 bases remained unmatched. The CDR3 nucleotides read TGTGCCAGCAGTTACTCCGGACAGGCGGGAAAACTGTTTTTT. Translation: CASSYSGQAGKLFF.

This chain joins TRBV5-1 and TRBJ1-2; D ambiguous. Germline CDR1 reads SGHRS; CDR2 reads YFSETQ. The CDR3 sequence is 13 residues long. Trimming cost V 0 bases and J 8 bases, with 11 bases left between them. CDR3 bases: TGCGCCAGCAGCTTGGGGGCCCTTGGAGGCTACACCTTC. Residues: CASSLGALGGYTF.

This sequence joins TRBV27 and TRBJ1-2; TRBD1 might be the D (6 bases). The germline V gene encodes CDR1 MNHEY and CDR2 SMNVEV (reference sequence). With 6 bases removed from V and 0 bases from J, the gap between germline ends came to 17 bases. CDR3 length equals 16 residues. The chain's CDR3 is CASSPGHSLANYGYTF. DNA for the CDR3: TGTGCCAGCAGCCCGGGACACTCGTTAGCTAACTATGGCTACACCTTC.

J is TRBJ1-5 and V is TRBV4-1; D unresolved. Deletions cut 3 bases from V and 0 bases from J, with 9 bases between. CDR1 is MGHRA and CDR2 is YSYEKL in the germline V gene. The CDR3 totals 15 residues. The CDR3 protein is CASSQKLYSNQPQHF. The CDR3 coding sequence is TGCGCCAGCAGCCAGAAACTATATAGCAATCAGCCCCAGCATTTT.

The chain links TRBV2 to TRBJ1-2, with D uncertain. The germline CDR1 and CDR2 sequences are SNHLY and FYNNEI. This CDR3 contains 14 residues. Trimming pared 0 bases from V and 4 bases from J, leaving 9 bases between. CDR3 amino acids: CASSEARSGYGYTF. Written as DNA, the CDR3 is TGTGCCAGCAGTGAAGCCCGAAGCGGCTATGGCTACACCTTC.

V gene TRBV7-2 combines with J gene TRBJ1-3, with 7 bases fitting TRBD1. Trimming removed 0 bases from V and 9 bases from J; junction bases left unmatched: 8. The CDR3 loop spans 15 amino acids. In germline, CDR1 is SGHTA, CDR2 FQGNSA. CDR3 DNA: TGTGCCAGCAGCTTAGCTTCGGAGGGGGCGGGCACCATATATTTT. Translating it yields CASSLASEGAGTIYF.

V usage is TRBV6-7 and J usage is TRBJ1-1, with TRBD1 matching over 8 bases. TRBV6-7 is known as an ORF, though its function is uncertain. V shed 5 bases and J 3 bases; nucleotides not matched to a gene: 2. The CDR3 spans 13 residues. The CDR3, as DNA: TGTGCCAGCAGTACGGACAGGGACACTGAAGCTTTCTTT. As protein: CASSTDRDTEAFF.

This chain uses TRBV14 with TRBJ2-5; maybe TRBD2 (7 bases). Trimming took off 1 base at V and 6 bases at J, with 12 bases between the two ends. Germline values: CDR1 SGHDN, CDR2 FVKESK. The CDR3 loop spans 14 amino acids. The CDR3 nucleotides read TGTGCCAGCAGCCAAGGGACGCGGGGGCAGACCCAGTACTTC. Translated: CASSQGTRGQTQYF.

CDR3 sequence (DNA): TGTGCCAGCAGTGAATGGGACAGGGCCCAGACAGATACGCAGTATTTT. Translated, it gives CASSEWDRAQTDTQYF. This chain uses TRBV6-1 with TRBJ2-3; TRBD1 matches at 9 bases. CDR1 is MNHNS and CDR2 is SASEGT in the germline V gene. This CDR3 contains 16 residues. Trimming at V came to 2 bases and at J to 3 bases, leaving 6 bases not matched to a gene.

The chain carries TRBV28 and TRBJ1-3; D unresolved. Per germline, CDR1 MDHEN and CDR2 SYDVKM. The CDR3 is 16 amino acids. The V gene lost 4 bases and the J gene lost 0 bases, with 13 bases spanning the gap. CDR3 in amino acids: CASSSWPSSSGNTIYF. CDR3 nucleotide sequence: TGTGCCAGCAGTTCATGGCCTTCCAGCTCTGGAAACACCATATATTTT.

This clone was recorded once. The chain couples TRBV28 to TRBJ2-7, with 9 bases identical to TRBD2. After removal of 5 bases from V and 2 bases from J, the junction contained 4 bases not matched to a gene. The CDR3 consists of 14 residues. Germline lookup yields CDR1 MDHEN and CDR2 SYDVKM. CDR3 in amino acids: CASSMGLATYEQYF. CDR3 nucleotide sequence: TGTGCCAGCAGTATGGGACTAGCCACCTACGAGCAGTACTTC. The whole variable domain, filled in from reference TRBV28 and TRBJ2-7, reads DVKVTQSSRYLVKRTGEKVFLECVQDMDHENMFWYRQDPGLGLRLIYFSYDVKMKEKGDIPEGYSVSREKKERFSLILESASTNQTSMYLCASSMGLATYEQYFGPGTRLTVT.

The CDR3, as DNA: TGCGCCAGTACGCATTCTAGCGGGGGTGGCAACGAGCAGTACTTC. Translation gives CASTHSSGGGNEQYF. The chain uses TRBV5-1 and TRBJ2-7; 10 nucleotides match TRBD2. The ends lost 8 bases at V and 5 bases at J; junction bases unmatched: 13. CDR3 length: 15 residues. CDR1 is SGHRS, CDR2 YFSETQ, per germline.

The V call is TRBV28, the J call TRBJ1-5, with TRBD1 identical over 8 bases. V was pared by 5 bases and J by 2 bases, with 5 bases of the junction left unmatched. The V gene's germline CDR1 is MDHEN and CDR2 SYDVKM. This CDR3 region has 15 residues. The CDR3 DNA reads TGTGCCAGCAGTGTCCCGGGACAGGGCAATCAGCCCCAGCATTTT. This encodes CASSVPGQGNQPQHF.

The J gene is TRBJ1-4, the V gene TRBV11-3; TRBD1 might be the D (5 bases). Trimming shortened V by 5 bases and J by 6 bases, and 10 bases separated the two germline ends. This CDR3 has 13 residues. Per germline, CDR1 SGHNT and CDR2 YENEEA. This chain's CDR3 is CASSPGGDEKLFF. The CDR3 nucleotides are TGTGCCAGCAGCCCCGGGGGGGATGAAAAACTGTTTTTT.

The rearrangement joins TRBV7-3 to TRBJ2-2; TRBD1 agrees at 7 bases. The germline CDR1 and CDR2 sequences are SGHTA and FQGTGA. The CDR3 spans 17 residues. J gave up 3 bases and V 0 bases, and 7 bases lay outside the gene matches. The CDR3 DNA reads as TGTGCCAGCAGCTTAACCCGGGACAGTTCTGACACCGGGGAGCTGTTTTTT. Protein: CASSLTRDSSDTGELFF.

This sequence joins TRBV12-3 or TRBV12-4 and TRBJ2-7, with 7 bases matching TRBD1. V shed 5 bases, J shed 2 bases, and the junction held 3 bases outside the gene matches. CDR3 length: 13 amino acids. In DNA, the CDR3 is TGTGCCAGCAGTCGGGACAGCCCCTACGAGCAGTACTTC. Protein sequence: CASSRDSPYEQYF.

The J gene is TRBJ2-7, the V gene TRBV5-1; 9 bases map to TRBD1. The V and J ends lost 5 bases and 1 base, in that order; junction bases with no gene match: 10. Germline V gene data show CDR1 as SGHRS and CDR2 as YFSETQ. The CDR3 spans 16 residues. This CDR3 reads CASSSRTGDGSYEQYF. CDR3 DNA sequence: TGCGCCAGCAGTTCGCGGACAGGGGACGGATCCTACGAGCAGTACTTC.

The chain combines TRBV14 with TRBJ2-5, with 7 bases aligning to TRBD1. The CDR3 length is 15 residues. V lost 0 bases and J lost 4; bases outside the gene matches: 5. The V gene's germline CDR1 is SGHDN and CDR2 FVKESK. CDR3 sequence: CASSQELRGLETQYF. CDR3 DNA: TGTGCCAGCAGCCAAGAACTAAGGGGGCTAGAGACCCAGTACTTC. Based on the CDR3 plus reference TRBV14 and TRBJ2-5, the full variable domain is EAGVTQFPSHSVIEKGQTVTLRCDPISGHDNLYWYRRVMGKEIKFLLHFVKESKQDESGMPNNRFLAERTGGTYSTLKVQPAELEDSGVYFCASSQELRGLETQYFGPGTRLLVL.

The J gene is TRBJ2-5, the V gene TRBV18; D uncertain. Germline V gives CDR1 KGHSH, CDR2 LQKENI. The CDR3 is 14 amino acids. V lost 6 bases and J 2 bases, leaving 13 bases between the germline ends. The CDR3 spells CASSPLTQQETQYF. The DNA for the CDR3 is TGTGCCAGCTCCCCCCTGACTCAGCAAGAGACCCAGTACTTC.

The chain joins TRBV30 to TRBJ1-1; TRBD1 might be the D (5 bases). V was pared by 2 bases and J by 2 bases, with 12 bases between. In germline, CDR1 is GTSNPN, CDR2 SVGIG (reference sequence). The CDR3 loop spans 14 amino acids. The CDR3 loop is CAWSRSDINTEAFF. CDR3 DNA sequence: TGTGCCTGGAGTCGCTCGGACATTAACACTGAAGCTTTCTTT.

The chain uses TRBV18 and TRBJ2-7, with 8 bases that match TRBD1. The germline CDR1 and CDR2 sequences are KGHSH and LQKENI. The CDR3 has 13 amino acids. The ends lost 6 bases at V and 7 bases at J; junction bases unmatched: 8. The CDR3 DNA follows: TGTGCCAGCTCCCTCGGACAGGGCGGAGAGCAGTACTTC. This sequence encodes CASSLGQGGEQYF.

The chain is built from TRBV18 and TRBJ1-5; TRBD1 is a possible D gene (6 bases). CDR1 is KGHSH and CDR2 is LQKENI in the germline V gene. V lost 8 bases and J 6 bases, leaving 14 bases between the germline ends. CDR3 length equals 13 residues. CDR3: CASRGGIVQPQHF. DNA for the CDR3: TGTGCCAGCAGGGGGGGAATAGTTCAGCCCCAGCATTTT.

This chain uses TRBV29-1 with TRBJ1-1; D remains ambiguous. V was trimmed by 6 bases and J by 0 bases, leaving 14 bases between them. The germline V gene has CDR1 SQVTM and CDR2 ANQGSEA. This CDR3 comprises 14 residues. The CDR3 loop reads CSVHLFRVNTEAFF. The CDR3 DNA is TGCAGCGTGCACCTGTTTCGGGTGAACACTGAAGCTTTCTTT.

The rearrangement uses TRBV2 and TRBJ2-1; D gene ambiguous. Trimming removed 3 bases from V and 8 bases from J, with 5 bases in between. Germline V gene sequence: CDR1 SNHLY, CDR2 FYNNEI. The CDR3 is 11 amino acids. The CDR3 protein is CASSDRYEQFF. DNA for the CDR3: TGTGCCAGCAGTGATAGATATGAGCAGTTCTTC.

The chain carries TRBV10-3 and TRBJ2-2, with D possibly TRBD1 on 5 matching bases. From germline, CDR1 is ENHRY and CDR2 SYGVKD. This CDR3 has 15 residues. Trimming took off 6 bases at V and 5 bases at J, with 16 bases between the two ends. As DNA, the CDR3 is TGTGCCATCAGAGGAGCGCAAAGGGGTACCGGGGAGCTGTTTTTT. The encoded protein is CAIRGAQRGTGELFF.